Reported below is one TCR beta chain. Its antigen has not been determined. The record has no base qualities; no much larger clone is one base away. This specimen's time point label, per the study, means: persistent/refractory GD, antithyroid drugs over 5 years with positive TRAb. For both TCR sequencing and RNA sequencing, RNA was extracted from PBMCs in TRIzol. The diagnosis of Graves' disease followed American Thyroid Association guidelines. The patients came from an endocrinology department in Xi'an, China. From each patient, 7.5 to 10 milliliters of peripheral blood was collected into an EDTA anticoagulant tube. Ficoll Paque Plus density gradient separation was used to isolate PBMCs, and no further T cell sorting was performed. An Agilent 2100 Bioanalyzer and agarose gel were used to assess RNA quality, and a NanoDrop 2000 was used to measure RNA concentration. The sample is drawn from a study of regulatory T cells in long-lasting Graves disease (TCRdb year 2021). General notes on the study: To count as having persistent Graves' disease, a patient had to have received antithyroid drug treatment for over 5 years with TSH receptor autoantibodies remaining persistently positive. On average, persistent Graves' disease patients in the clinical cohort had been on antithyroid drugs for around 9.5 years. Persistent Graves' disease patients were compared with newly diagnosed Graves' disease patients by peripheral blood TCR sequencing and RNA sequencing. A total of around 35 samples underwent TCR sequencing: roughly 13 from persistent and about 20 from newly diagnosed Graves' disease patients. The study was conducted in China and was registered as a clinical trial.

The CDR3 goes from the cysteine to the phenylalanine over 13 residues. Only the CDR3 part of the read is kept: 39 bases, read in frame from the first base. CDR1 and CDR2, looked up from the germline V gene (reference sequence), are LNHDA and SQIVND. The V end loses 2 bases and the J end loses 6 bases, and a stretch of 8 bases separates them. Summary of the overall study and its limitations: The small sample size was acknowledged by the authors as a limitation that may reduce accuracy. Persistent patients shared more public clonotypes among themselves (around 3,000) than newly diagnosed patients did (approximately 870). Preferential use of TRBV28, TRBJ1-2 and TRBJ2-5 was observed in persistent disease, whereas TRBV20-1 and TRBJ2-1 were favored in newly diagnosed disease. Persistent Graves' disease patients showed lower TCR Shannon entropy and fewer highly expanded clones than newly diagnosed patients, suggesting clonal expansion. Sequencing and analysis were limited to the TCR beta chain. The study examined only peripheral blood because the primary lesion, thyroid tissue, could not be accessed.

The method behind the library was multiplex PCR. Sequencing relied on an Illumina HiSeq 4000. iRepertoire HTBI primers and Arm-PCR amplification of CDR3 regions were used to construct TCR beta libraries. Gel purification was performed on PCR products prior to sequencing. Processing in the source paper ran as follows. Across samples, approximately 68 TRBV and 13 to 15 TRBJ segments were identified and used for gene usage analysis of CDR3 amino acid clonotypes. COPE and FqMerger were used to merge filtered high-quality paired reads into contigs. BLAST was used to align contigs to IMGT TRBV, TRBD and TRBJ reference genes, with CDR3 defined following IMGT. Any clonotype with a frequency above 0.1% was counted as a highly expanded clone. Shannon entropy served as the measure of repertoire diversity, while the Gini coefficient captured V-J evenness. Public clonotypes were defined as clonotypes shared by more than one individual. Starting from the raw public reads, TCRdb applied fastp trimming at Q25, assembled clones with MiXCR and retained in-frame beta chains. Every entry covers one CDR3 protein and lists the most common genes and DNA from its rows. These V and J calls are TCRdb output, not the study's own analysis. This sample holds 350,000 to 450,000 distinct CDR3 sequences; 20% were observed only once. Of the sample, less than 25% falls within the top ten clones.

The receptor comes from a female donor with Graves disease. The chain uses TRBV19 and TRBJ2-1, with the D gene not confidently named. The input for sequencing was peripheral blood mononuclear cells (PBMCs), taken when the disease was refractory, from a patient treated with antithyroid drugs. At the DNA level, the sequence is TGTGCCAGTAGTATATTATTTGGCAATGAGCAGTTCTTC. This is translated as CASSILFGNEQFF.